These T cell receptor beta chains were read from a single sample in a study of cytomegalovirus exposure and HLA in healthy donors. Produced via immunoSEQ multiplex PCR; TCRdb's table is partial and in-frame only. Of 75,000 to 95,000 clones listed, 65% are singletons. Material for sequencing was PBMCs. These TCRs come from a woman between 50 and 59 years old in good health and CMV-seropositive. CDR3s include the opening cysteine and the closing phenylalanine or tryptophan. D genes are given only for firm matches. The size entry is marked missing in some rows and otherwise reads once, few, many or a size class.

d_gene,j_gene,v_gene,abundance,CDR3nt,CDR3aa
NA,TRBJ2-5,TRBV5-6,once,TGTGCCAGCAGCCTCGGGGAGGCAGGGGAGACCCAGTACTTC,CASSLGEAGETQYF
NA,TRBJ1-4,TRBV2,NA,TGTGCCAGCAAGGACAGACGTACAACTAATGAAAAACTGTTTTTT,CASKDRRTTNEKLFF
NA,TRBJ2-1,TRBV11-1,few,TGTGCCAGCAGCTTAGGGGAGAATGAGCAGTTCTTC,CASSLGENEQFF
TRBD1,TRBJ2-7,TRBV5-1,NA,TGCGCCAGCAGCTTGGGGGACAGGGTCTACGAGCAGTACTTC,CASSLGDRVYEQYF
NA,TRBJ2-7,TRBV28,NA,TGTGCCAGCACCGCCGGAGACAGTATAGCCTACGAGCAGTACTTC,CASTAGDSIAYEQYF
TRBD2,TRBJ2-7,TRBV29-1,NA,TGCAGCGTTGTTCCGGGGGGGAACGAGCAGTACTTC,CSVVPGGNEQYF
TRBD2,TRBJ2-3,TRBV6-5,NA,TGTGCCAGCAGTATAGCGGGGGGGCGTGGAGATACGCAGTATTTT,CASSIAGGRGDTQYF
NA,TRBJ2-3,TRBV18,NA,TGTGCCAGCTCACCACCGCAGGGATCAGGGTCTACGCAGTATTTT,CASSPPQGSGSTQYF
TRBD2,TRBJ2-1,TRBV27,NA,TGTGCCAGCAGTCCAAGCGGGGGGGCCTACAATGAGCAGTTCTTC,CASSPSGGAYNEQFF
TRBD1,TRBJ2-1,TRBV6-1,NA,TGTGCCAGCAGTCCGGGACAGCTCAATGAGCAGTTCTTC,CASSPGQLNEQFF
NA,TRBJ1-2,TRBV5-1,NA,TGCGCCAGCAGCTTGGCCGTCGGGGGAGGGAATGGCTACACCTTC,CASSLAVGGGNGYTF